This TCR beta chain was recorded in a study of Ad26.COV2.S vaccination and SARS-CoV-2 variants. Study background: Doses of Ad26.COV2.S were injected into muscle once or twice, 56 days apart.

As for treatment: about 20 received Ad26.COV2.S at low or high dose, single or two shots; 5 received placebo; per-sample allocation not given. Day 63 after the first injection of vaccine or placebo was the sampling time. General study points: Analytic work on TCR breadth and depth might have understated the full extent of total T cell responses.

As to this clone: What it binds is not known.

V lost 2 bases and J lost 5, with 21 bases in between. The CDR3 consists of 17 residues. Germline CDR1 reads MDHEN; CDR2 reads SYDVKM. The assay was immunoSEQ multiplex PCR, and TCRdb's table has in-frame clones only and misses some. The repertoire holds more than 400,000 clones, with around 92% as singletons. This receptor was identified in a person aged 18-65 years who received the Ad26.COV2.S COVID-19 vaccine or a placebo. The V and J genes are TRBV28 and TRBJ2-5; D is possibly TRBD1 (6 bases). Material: peripheral blood, obtained in a trial of Ad26.COV2.S vaccine versus placebo. The CDR3 DNA is TGTGCCAGCAGTTTAACGGCCCAATTAGGGGGAAGGGAGACCCAGTACTTC. It translates to CASSLTAQLGGRETQYF. Full variable domain (missing parts from reference TRBV28 and TRBJ2-5): DVKVTQSSRYLVKRTGEKVFLECVQDMDHENMFWYRQDPGLGLRLIYFSYDVKMKEKGDIPEGYSVSREKKERFSLILESASTNQTSMYLCASSLTAQLGGRETQYFGPGTRLLVL.